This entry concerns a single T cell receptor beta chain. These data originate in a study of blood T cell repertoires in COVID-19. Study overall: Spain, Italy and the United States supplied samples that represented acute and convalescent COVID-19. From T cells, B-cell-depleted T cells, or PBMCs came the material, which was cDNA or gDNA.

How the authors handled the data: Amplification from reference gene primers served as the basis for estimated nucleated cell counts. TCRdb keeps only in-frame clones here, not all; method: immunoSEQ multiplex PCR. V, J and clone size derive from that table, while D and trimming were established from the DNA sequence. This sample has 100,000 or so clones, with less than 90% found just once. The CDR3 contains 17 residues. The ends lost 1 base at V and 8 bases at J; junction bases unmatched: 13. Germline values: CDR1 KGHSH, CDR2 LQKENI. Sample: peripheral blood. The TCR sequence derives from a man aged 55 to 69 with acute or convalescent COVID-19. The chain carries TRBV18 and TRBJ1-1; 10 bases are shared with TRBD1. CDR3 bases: TGTGCCAGCTCACCACGAGGCGGACAGGGGGAGCCCATAGAAGCTTTCTTT. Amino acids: CASSPRGGQGEPIEAFF.